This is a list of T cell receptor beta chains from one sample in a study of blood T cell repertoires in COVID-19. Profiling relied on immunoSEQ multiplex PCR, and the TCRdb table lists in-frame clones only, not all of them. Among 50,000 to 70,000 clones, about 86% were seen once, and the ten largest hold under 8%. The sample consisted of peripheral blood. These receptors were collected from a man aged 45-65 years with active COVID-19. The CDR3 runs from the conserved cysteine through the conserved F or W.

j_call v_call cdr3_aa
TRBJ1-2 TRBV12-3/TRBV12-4 CASSFSQFYGYTF
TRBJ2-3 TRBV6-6 CASSRTGGDTQYF
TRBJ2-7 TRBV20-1 CSATSGHEQYF
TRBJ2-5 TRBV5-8 CASSLEGQGGETQYF
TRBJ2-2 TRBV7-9 CASKMEGFGELFF
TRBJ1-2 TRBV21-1 CASSKVHRGWGYTF
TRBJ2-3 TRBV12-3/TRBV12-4 CASRLVDTQYF
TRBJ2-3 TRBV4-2 CASSQEAPLDTQYF
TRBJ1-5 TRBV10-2 CASSEGRGQPQHF
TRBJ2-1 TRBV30 CAWSGLLSTNEQFF
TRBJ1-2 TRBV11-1 CASSLDGYGYTF
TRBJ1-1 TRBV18 CASSPLEGVNTEAFF